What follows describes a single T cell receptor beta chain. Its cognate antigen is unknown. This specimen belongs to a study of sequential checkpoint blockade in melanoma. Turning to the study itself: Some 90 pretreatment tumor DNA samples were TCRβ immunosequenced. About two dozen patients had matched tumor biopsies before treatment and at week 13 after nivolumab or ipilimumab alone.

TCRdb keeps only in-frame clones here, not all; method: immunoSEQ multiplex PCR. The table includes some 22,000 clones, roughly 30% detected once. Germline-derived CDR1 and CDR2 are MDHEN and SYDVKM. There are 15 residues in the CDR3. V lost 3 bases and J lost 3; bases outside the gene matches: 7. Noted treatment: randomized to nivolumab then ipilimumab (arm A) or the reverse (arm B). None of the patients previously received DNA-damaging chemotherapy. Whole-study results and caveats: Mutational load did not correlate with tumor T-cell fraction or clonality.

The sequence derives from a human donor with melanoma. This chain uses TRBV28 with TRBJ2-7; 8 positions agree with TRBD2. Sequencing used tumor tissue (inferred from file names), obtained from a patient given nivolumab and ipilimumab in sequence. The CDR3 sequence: CASSFTRLANYEQYF. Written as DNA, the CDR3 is TGTGCCAGCAGTTTTACTAGACTAGCGAACTACGAGCAGTACTTC.